This is a list of T cell receptor beta chains from one sample in a study of identical twins. TCRdb itself ran the 5' RACE reads through MiXCR, one entry per CDR3 protein. The sample lists around 530,000 distinct CDR3 sequences, 15% occurring once. The same sample was also studied in work on yellow fever vaccine responses in identical twins.

The sequencing sample was made of CD4+ T cells sorted from blood. Source of these receptors: a woman under 30 in good health. Each CDR3 is given with its conserved first and last residue. The order of the fields is J gene, clone size, D gene, V gene, CDR3 protein, CDR3 DNA. The D gene is left open where the match is weak. The listing skips clone size in some rows; elsewhere it reads once, few, many or a size class.

>TRBJ1-5|NA|NA|TRBV28
CASSYGQPSNQPQHF
TGTGCCAGCAGTTATGGACAGCCCAGCAATCAGCCCCAGCATTTT
>TRBJ1-4|few|NA|TRBV3-1
CASSPPGRGEKLFF
TGTGCCAGCAGCCCCCCGGGGCGGGGTGAAAAACTGTTTTTT
>TRBJ1-1|few|NA|TRBV20-1
CSARRMDTEAFF
TGCAGTGCGAGGAGAATGGACACTGAAGCTTTCTTT
>TRBJ2-7|NA|NA|TRBV21-1
CASSKSRSGRAPYEQYF
TGTGCCAGCAGCAAGTCGCGGAGCGGGAGGGCCCCCTACGAGCAGTACTTC
>TRBJ1-4|few|TRBD1|TRBV10-3
CAISPGQGNEKLFF
TGTGCCATCAGCCCGGGACAGGGGAATGAAAAACTGTTTTTT
>TRBJ2-7|few|TRBD2|TRBV6-5
CASSYSRLAGAYEQYF
TGTGCCAGCAGTTACTCGAGACTAGCGGGGGCCTACGAGCAGTACTTC
>TRBJ1-4|few|NA|TRBV7-9
CASSLFPPTNEKLFF
TGTGCCAGCAGCTTATTTCCACCAACTAATGAAAAACTGTTTTTT
>TRBJ2-2|few|NA|TRBV18
CASGARNTGELFF
TGTGCCAGTGGGGCGCGGAACACCGGGGAGCTGTTTTTT
>TRBJ2-6|few|NA|TRBV2
CASLQGSSGANVLTF
TGTGCCAGCCTACAAGGGAGCTCTGGGGCCAACGTCCTGACTTTC
>TRBJ2-7|NA|NA|TRBV18
CASSPPGALITYEHYF
TGTGCCAGCTCACCACCGGGCGCACTCATTACCTACGAGCATTACTTC
>TRBJ2-3|many|NA|TRBV5-1
CASSFGSSTDTQYF
TGCGCCAGCAGCTTCGGGTCCAGCACAGATACGCAGTATTTT
>TRBJ1-1|NA|NA|TRBV18
CASSPSTGTEAFF
TGTGCCAGCTCACCATCGACGGGGACTGAAGCTTTCTTT
>TRBJ2-7|NA|NA|TRBV10-3
CAISDGRGPSYEQYF
TGTGCCATCAGTGATGGCAGGGGACCTTCCTACGAGCAGTACTTC
>TRBJ2-2|NA|NA|TRBV7-2
CATPGWSGELFF
TGTGCCACACCGGGATGGAGCGGGGAGCTGTTTTTT
>TRBJ2-6|NA|TRBD1|TRBV12-3/TRBV12-4
CASRGQDQSGANVLTF
TGTGCCAGCAGGGGACAGGATCAATCTGGGGCCAACGTCCTGACTTTC
>TRBJ2-1|NA|TRBD2|TRBV19
CASSASGSLYNEQFF
TGTGCCAGTAGCGCTAGCGGGAGTCTCTACAATGAGCAGTTCTTC
>TRBJ2-4|NA|TRBD2|TRBV4-1
CASSPGGRTEFAKNIQYF
TGCGCCAGCAGCCCCGGGGGGAGGACCGAATTTGCCAAAAACATTCAGTACTTC
>TRBJ2-3|many|NA|TRBV15
CATSGSLKIGDTQYF
TGTGCCACCAGCGGGTCCCTCAAAATCGGAGATACGCAGTATTTT
>TRBJ2-2|few|NA|TRBV5-6
CASRFGPGDSTGELFF
TGTGCCAGCAGGTTCGGTCCAGGGGATTCCACCGGGGAGCTGTTTTTT
>TRBJ2-5|NA|NA|TRBV20-1
CSAREPQVPETQYF
TGCAGTGCTAGAGAGCCGCAGGTTCCGGAGACCCAGTACTTC
>TRBJ1-6|few|NA|TRBV6-5
CASSSRGGTGDSPLHF
TGTGCCAGCAGTTCTCGGGGGGGGACCGGGGATTCACCCCTCCACTTT
>TRBJ1-2|NA|TRBD1|TRBV6-5
CASSYAQGASQNYGYTF
TGTGCCAGCAGTTACGCACAGGGGGCTTCCCAAAACTATGGCTACACCTTC
>TRBJ2-3|NA|NA|TRBV4-2
CASSPSAGGRTDTQYF
TGTGCCAGCAGCCCCTCAGCTGGGGGTCGCACAGATACGCAGTATTTT
>TRBJ2-1|few|TRBD1|TRBV27
CASTLRTGIYNEQFF
TGTGCCAGCACCCTAAGGACAGGGATATACAATGAGCAGTTCTTC
>TRBJ1-6|few|NA|TRBV3-1
CASSQATGIYSPLHF
TGTGCCAGCAGCCAAGCTACTGGGATTTATTCACCCCTCCACTTT
>TRBJ2-3|NA|NA|TRBV10-3
CAISDPGVTQYF
TGTGCCATCAGTGACCCTGGGGTTACGCAGTATTTT
>TRBJ2-7|NA|NA|TRBV12-3/TRBV12-4
CASTQGGGGRQYF
TGTGCCAGCACCCAGGGAGGGGGCGGACGGCAGTACTTC
>TRBJ2-7|NA|NA|TRBV7-9
CASSSGLHYEQYF
TGTGCCAGCAGCTCGGGACTGCACTACGAGCAGTACTTC
>TRBJ2-1|few|TRBD1|TRBV29-1
CSGNKDRGLNEQFF
TGCAGCGGCAACAAGGACAGGGGACTCAATGAGCAGTTCTTC
>TRBJ2-1|few|NA|TRBV24-1
CATSDPNIFGNSYNEQFF
TGTGCCACCAGTGATCCAAATATATTCGGGAACTCCTACAATGAGCAGTTCTTC
>TRBJ2-5|NA|TRBD2|TRBV20-1
CSAPVREETQYF
TGCAGTGCTCCCGTGCGGGAGGAGACCCAGTACTTC
>TRBJ1-1|few|NA|TRBV29-1
CSVVLGAAEAFF
TGCAGCGTTGTTTTGGGCGCGGCTGAAGCTTTCTTT
>TRBJ1-1|NA|NA|TRBV5-1
CASSLLRGQNTEAFF
TGCGCCAGCAGCTTGCTGCGGGGACAGAACACTGAAGCTTTCTTT
>TRBJ2-3|few|NA|TRBV7-9
CASLTGLWDPTDTQYF
TGTGCCAGCCTGACGGGATTGTGGGACCCCACAGATACGCAGTATTTT
>TRBJ2-2|NA|NA|TRBV6-5
CASSYSSRTGELFF
TGTGCCAGCAGTTACTCGTCCCGCACCGGGGAGCTGTTTTTT